Detailed here is one T cell receptor (beta chain). Its matching antigen is unknown. Germline V CDR1 and CDR2: SGHDN, FVKESK. The CDR3 contains 15 residues. Trimming took 2 bases from V and 3 from J, leaving 14 bases between them. Profiled with immunoSEQ multiplex PCR; TCRdb holds only in-frame clones, not every one. In the table there are 37,000 or so clones, around 84% of which are singletons. The sample belongs to a study of lymphopenia after photon versus proton radiotherapy. Study-wide results and caveats: Better survival with proton therapy was suggested as possible, not demonstrated. After the lymphocyte nadir, photon-treated repertoires showed oligoclonal expansion, especially of CD8+ Temra cells. A bigger post-nadir fall in TCR diversity correlated inversely with survival time in deceased patients.

The sequencing here drew on peripheral blood, taken from a patient treated with proton-based radiotherapy. The TCR was taken from a woman aged 70-85 years with pancreatic cancer. Some clones in this sample may be carry-over from other donors' samples. The J gene is TRBJ2-7, the V gene TRBV14; D is ambiguous. CDR3: CASSQTYPPNYEQYF. CDR3 bases: TGTGCCAGCAGCCAAACGTACCCCCCCAACTACGAGCAGTACTTC.